What follows are 21 T cell receptor beta chains derived from one specimen sequenced in a study of identical twins. MiXCR was run by TCRdb on the 5' RACE reads, yielding one entry per CDR3 protein. This sample has roughly 1,500,000 distinct CDR3 sequences, with 32% found just once. Sequencing was done on a sample of cord blood. These receptor sequences come from a newborn girl in good health.

This clonotype was seen only a few times. The V call is TRBV24-1, the J call TRBJ1-5, with TRBD1 identical over 7 bases. V was clipped by 8 bases and J by 3 bases; unmatched bases: 3. The CDR3 has 13 amino acids. Germline V lookup: CDR1 KGHDR, CDR2 SFDVKD. CDR3 sequence: CATTQGDNQPQHF. CDR3 nucleotides: TGTGCCACCACCCAGGGGGACAATCAGCCCCAGCATTTT.

The chain employs TRBV2 and TRBJ2-4, with 7 bases aligning to TRBD1. The J call is uncertain, as TRBJ2-5 better fits the DNA end. Germline lookup yields CDR1 SNHLY and CDR2 FYNNEI. The CDR3 is 14 residues long. CDR3 amino acids: CASSFTGAKETQYF. The CDR3 DNA reads TGTGCCAGCAGCTTTACAGGGGCCAAAGAGACCCAGTACTTC.

This clonotype occurred a few times. J is TRBJ2-5 and V is TRBV2; the D gene is possibly TRBD2 (5 bases). CDR1 and CDR2 (germline): SNHLY, FYNNEI. The CDR3 covers 12 residues. The V and J ends lost 4 bases and 5 bases respectively, with 8 bases between them. Written as DNA, the CDR3 is TGTGCCAGCAGTGTTAGCGTGGAGACCCAGTACTTC. Protein product: CASSVSVETQYF.

This clonotype was picked up a small number of times. V gene TRBV10-3 combines with J gene TRBJ2-7, with no clear D. This CDR3 spans 12 amino acids. V gave up 10 bases and J gave up 2 bases, with 12 bases separating them. Germline V gene data show CDR1 as ENHRY and CDR2 as SYGVKD. CDR3: CATAFWTYEQYF. In DNA, the CDR3 is TGTGCCACCGCGTTTTGGACCTACGAGCAGTACTTC.

V and J are TRBV7-2 and TRBJ2-7; TRBD2 matches at 8 bases. With V trimmed by 10 bases and J by 10 bases, 15 bases remained unmatched. The germline V gene has CDR1 SGHTA and CDR2 FQGNSA. The CDR3 spans 13 residues. CDR3 coding DNA: TGTGCCACTTCAAGCCGGGAGGGCAGGGTTCAGTACTTC. Residues: CATSSREGRVQYF.

The rearrangement joins TRBV12-3 or TRBV12-4 to TRBJ2-1, with 16 bases aligning to TRBD2. The CDR3 sequence is 18 residues long. The V gene end was trimmed by 6 bases and the J gene end by 3 bases; junction bases not matched to a gene: 8. CDR3 region: CASSWGLAGGQVYNEQFF. The CDR3 nucleotides read TGTGCCAGCAGCTGGGGACTAGCGGGGGGGCAGGTCTACAATGAGCAGTTCTTC.

This clonotype has only one observation. This sequence may be a read error, since a much larger clone differs from it by one base. CDR3 bases: TGCAGCGTTGAAGGAGCTTGGGGGCATAACTATGGCTACACCTTC. Its translation is CSVEGAWGHNYGYTF. The chain has TRBV29-1 and TRBJ1-2; perhaps TRBD1 as D (6 bases). Germline-derived CDR1 and CDR2 are SQVTM and ANQGSEA. V was clipped by 1 base and J by 1 base, with 13 bases between them. This CDR3 region has 15 residues.

A few counts support this clonotype. The CDR3 bases are TGTGCCAGCAGCTTACCGGGACAGGGGAACAATGAGCAGTACTTC. Translating it yields CASSLPGQGNNEQYF. V is TRBV6-6 and J is TRBJ2-1; 10 nucleotides line up with TRBD1. The better agreement between TRBJ2-7 and the DNA end casts doubt on the J call. Germline values: CDR1 MNHNY, CDR2 SVGAGI (reference sequence). The CDR3 is 15 amino acids.

This clonotype was observed a few times. This chain connects TRBV12-3 or TRBV12-4 to TRBJ2-3; 12 nucleotides match TRBD2. The CDR3 contains 15 residues. V shed 2 bases and J 7 bases; nucleotides not matched to a gene: 4. The CDR3 spells CASSLSSGGGYTQYF. CDR3 DNA: TGTGCCAGCAGTTTATCTAGCGGGGGGGGTTATACGCAGTATTTT.

V gene TRBV6-6 combines with J gene TRBJ1-1, with 7 nucleotides matching TRBD1. Germline V CDR1 and CDR2: MNHNY, SVGAGI (reference sequence). CDR3 size: 12 residues. The V segment lost 6 bases and the J segment 12 bases; nucleotides outside the gene matches: 10. CDR3 DNA sequence: TGTGCCAGCAGCCACGACAGGGTATCGTCTTTCTTT. It encodes CASSHDRVSSFF.

V is TRBV3-1 and J is TRBJ2-3; the D gene is possibly TRBD2 (5 bases). The CDR3 runs 17 residues. V was pared by 1 base and J by 1 base, with 15 bases between. CDR1 LGHDT and CDR2 YNNKEL come from the germline V gene (reference sequence). The CDR3 loop reads CASSQGRTLGGTDTQYF. DNA for the CDR3: TGTGCCAGCAGCCAAGGTCGGACTCTGGGAGGCACAGATACGCAGTATTTT.

Many counts were recorded for this clonotype. The chain is built from TRBV10-3 and TRBJ2-1; TRBD1 matches at 7 bases. CDR1 ENHRY and CDR2 SYGVKD come from the germline V gene. The length of the CDR3 is 15 residues. V trimming: 10 bases; J trimming: 6 bases; junction bases outside the gene matches: 15. The DNA for the CDR3 is TGTGCCAGTCAGAAACGACAGGGCGCGAGCAATGAGCAGTTCTTC. Protein sequence: CASQKRQGASNEQFF.

The V call is TRBV5-1, the J call TRBJ2-4; tentatively, D is TRBD2 (5 bases). The J call may not be correct, given that the DNA end is closer to TRBJ2-7. The CDR3 has 17 residues. Germline CDR1 and CDR2: SGHRS and YFSETQ. The CDR3 sequence is CASSLGLYRGRYYEQYF. CDR3 in DNA: TGCGCCAGCAGCTTGGGGCTTTATCGGGGTAGATACTACGAGCAGTACTTC.

This clonotype was seen just once. V usage is TRBV2 and J usage is TRBJ1-5; no definite D call. The CDR3 length is 12 residues. Germline V gives CDR1 SNHLY, CDR2 FYNNEI. Trimming stripped 8 bases from V and 6 bases from J, with 11 bases between. CDR3 sequence: CASALVGQPQHF. The CDR3 nucleotides are TGTGCCAGCGCCCTGGTCGGTCAGCCCCAGCATTTT.

This clonotype was counted ten times or more. The chain links TRBV13 to TRBJ2-7, with TRBD2 as a possible D gene (6 bases). V shed 5 bases and J shed 3 bases, with 17 bases lying between them. There are 15 residues in the CDR3. Germline CDR1 reads PRHDT; CDR2 reads FYEKMQ (reference sequence). In DNA, the CDR3 is TGTGCCAGCAGCACCCGGTTTAGCGGATACTACGAGCAGTACTTC. Its translation is CASSTRFSGYYEQYF.

This clonotype was observed a single time. This may stem from a read error, because a much larger clone lies one nucleotide away. The rearrangement uses TRBV9 and TRBJ2-4; 11 positions match TRBD2. Germline trimming cut 3 bases from V and 13 bases from J; bases unmatched to any gene: 12. This CDR3 region has 15 residues. CDR1 SGDLS and CDR2 YYNGEE come from the germline V gene. The CDR3 DNA reads TGTGCCAGCAGCGCGGGACTAGCGGCCTACAATGAGCAGTACTTC. Protein product: CASSAGLAAYNEQYF.

This clonotype was recorded a few times. The gene calls are TRBV28 and TRBJ2-4; tentatively, D is TRBD1 or TRBD2 (5 bases each). V lost 7 bases and J lost 6, with 13 bases in between. The CDR3 totals 13 residues. Germline values: CDR1 MDHEN, CDR2 SYDVKM. The CDR3 sequence is CASIAGSLNIQYF. CDR3 in DNA: TGTGCCAGCATCGCAGGGAGCCTAAACATTCAGTACTTC.

The rearrangement links TRBV5-1 to TRBJ2-5, with a possible D match to TRBD1 (6 bases). The V end lost 0 bases, the J end lost 1 base, and 10 bases lay between the germline ends. The CDR3 totals 15 residues. Germline V gene lookup returns CDR1 SGHRS and CDR2 YFSETQ. CDR3 in DNA: TGCGCCAGCAGCTTGGTACGGACAGCCCAAGAGACCCAGTACTTC. Translated, it gives CASSLVRTAQETQYF.

This clonotype appeared a single time. Relative to the germline gene, one junction end is altered; a read error may explain this. This chain connects TRBV5-4 to TRBJ2-3, with D possibly matching TRBD2 (5 bases). The CDR3 sequence is 17 residues long. In germline, CDR1 is SGHNT, CDR2 YYREEE (reference sequence). The CDR3 here is CASSLVLGGPSTDTRYF. The DNA for the CDR3 is TGTGCCAGCAGCTTGGTGCTTGGCGGACCTAGCACAGATACGCGGTATTTT.

The chain is built from TRBV29-1 and TRBJ2-2, with D perhaps TRBD2 (5 bases). V was trimmed by 6 bases and J by 0 bases, leaving 11 bases between them. The CDR3 is 14 residues long. Germline V gives CDR1 SQVTM, CDR2 ANQGSEA. CDR3 nucleotides: TGCAGCGTACTAGGGCACGCGAACACCGGGGAGCTGTTTTTT. Its protein product is CSVLGHANTGELFF.

This clonotype was counted a few times. This chain connects TRBV5-1 to TRBJ1-2; no clear D. V dropped 1 base and J dropped 4 bases, with 8 bases sitting between them. The CDR3 extends over 13 amino acids. Germline assignment: CDR1 SGHRS and CDR2 YFSETQ. The CDR3 here is CASSLKQPYGYTF. CDR3 in DNA: TGCGCCAGCAGCTTGAAACAGCCCTATGGCTACACCTTC.